Presented here are 30 T cell receptor beta chains from one specimen sequenced in a study of metastatic and nonmetastatic thyroid tumors. Ahead of thyroid surgery, no patient had received treatment of any kind. TCRdb re-called clones from the PCR reads using MiXCR. The repertoire holds about 21,000 clones, with approximately 29% as singletons. Sample: adjacent normal tissue. The receptors here all came from a female donor with papillary thyroid cancer or a benign thyroid nodule (not recorded which). Some clones in this sample may be carry-over from other donors' samples.

This clone has more than one count but fewer than ten. This chain joins TRBV6-1 and TRBJ2-3; 9 bases are a match to TRBD2. With V trimmed by 5 bases and J by 5 bases, 5 bases remained unmatched. CDR1 MNHNS and CDR2 SASEGT come from the germline V gene. This CDR3 spans 14 amino acids. For the CDR3, the DNA is TGTGCCAGCAGTAGCGGGAGGCCCATAGATACGCAGTATTTT. This sequence encodes CASSSGRPIDTQYF.

This sequence joins TRBV5-5 and TRBJ2-6; no clear D. V shed 2 bases and J shed 0 bases, with 9 bases lying between them. Germline lookup yields CDR1 SGHKS and CDR2 YYEKEE (reference sequence). CDR3 size: 16 residues. The CDR3 sequence: CASSLGWASGANVLTF. The CDR3 nucleotides read TGTGCCAGCAGCTTAGGGTGGGCCTCTGGGGCCAACGTCCTGACTTTC.

Only a few counts were recorded for this clone. CDR3 sequence: CASSLGGASEQFF. The CDR3 DNA follows: TGTGCCAGCAGCTTAGGGGGGGCCAGTGAGCAGTTCTTC. The gene calls are TRBV7-9 and TRBJ2-1, with D tentatively TRBD1 or TRBD2 (6 bases each). V lost 1 base and J 9 bases, leaving 10 bases between the germline ends. The CDR3 has 13 amino acids. Per germline, CDR1 SEHNR and CDR2 FQNEAQ (reference sequence).

This clone was detected many times. This sample includes further DNA sequences coding for the same CDR3. CDR3 DNA: TGCAGTGCTAGAGATGCCTCTGATAGGGTAGCGGGGCCTCTTCAAGAGACCCAGTACTTC. This gives the protein CSARDASDRVAGPLQETQYF. V gene TRBV20-1 combines with J gene TRBJ2-5; 8 positions agree with TRBD2. With V trimmed by 0 bases and J by 2 bases, 20 bases remained unmatched. This CDR3 is 20 amino acids long. The germline gives CDR1 DFQATT, CDR2 SNEGSKA (reference sequence).

The chain has TRBV6-1 and TRBJ2-1; 13 nucleotides match TRBD2. V was pared by 5 bases and J by 10 bases, with 8 bases of the junction left unmatched. This CDR3 comprises 15 residues. Per germline, CDR1 MNHNS and CDR2 SASEGT. The CDR3 reads CASSQLAGGPNEQFF. The CDR3 nucleotides are TGTGCCAGCAGTCAACTAGCGGGGGGGCCCAACGAGCAGTTCTTC.

Comments on this clone: At one of its ends the junction is not consistent with the germline gene, which may arise from a read error. The chain uses TRBV28 and TRBJ2-7; tentative D call: TRBD2 (5 bases). Germline assignment: CDR1 MDHEN and CDR2 SYDVKM. CDR3 length: 17 amino acids. DNA of the CDR3: TGTGCCAGCAGTCTGCATCCGGGAACCACCAGCTCCTACAAGCAGTACTTC. Its translation: CASSLHPGTTSSYKQYF.

The gene calls are TRBV11-1 and TRBJ2-3, with 8 positions matching TRBD1. With 4 bases clipped from V and 4 bases from J, the junction kept 13 bases outside the gene matches. Germline V CDR1 and CDR2: SGHAT, FQDESV (reference sequence). CDR3 length equals 17 residues. CDR3 in DNA: TGTGCCAGCAGCTCAGTGAACGGACAGGGCGTCGCAGATACGCAGTATTTT. It is translated as CASSSVNGQGVADTQYF.

This chain uses TRBV5-1 with TRBJ2-7; 8 bases are shared with TRBD1. J gave up 8 bases and V 2 bases, and 15 bases lay outside the gene matches. This CDR3 is 16 amino acids long. The germline gives CDR1 SGHRS, CDR2 YFSETQ. CDR3 sequence (DNA): TGCGCCAGCAGCTTTAATCCGGGACAGGCTTCACGCAAGCAGTACTTC. Translating gives CASSFNPGQASRKQYF.

This clone was observed at least ten times. This chain uses TRBV7-3 with TRBJ2-3, with D perhaps being TRBD1 or TRBD2 (6 bases each). The CDR3 loop spans 13 amino acids. Germline CDR1 is SGHTA and CDR2 is FQGTGA. V shed 8 bases and J shed 6 bases, with 15 bases lying between them. For the CDR3, the DNA is TGTGCCAGCCGGGGGCCCCTTGCGGATACGCAGTATTTT. Amino acids: CASRGPLADTQYF.

This clone ranks as medium-sized. The chain combines TRBV2 with TRBJ1-6; perhaps TRBD1 as D (5 bases). Per germline, CDR1 SNHLY and CDR2 FYNNEI. The length of the CDR3 is 15 residues. V lost 3 bases and J lost 2, with 8 bases in between. CDR3: CASSDPQAYNSPLHF. The CDR3 nucleotides are TGTGCCAGCAGTGACCCACAGGCCTATAATTCACCCCTCCACTTT.

This clone was observed a handful of times. Compared with germline, one end of the junction differs, possibly owing to a read error. The chain employs TRBV27 and TRBJ2-2; the match to TRBD1 covers 10 bases. Per germline, CDR1 MNHEY and CDR2 SMNVEV (reference sequence). This CDR3 spans 17 amino acids. CDR3 amino acids: CVSSSPRGTGVTGELFF. The CDR3 region has the DNA TGTGTCAGCAGTTCCCCCCGCGGGACAGGGGTCACCGGGGAGCTGTTTTTT.

V gene TRBV3-1 combines with J gene TRBJ1-2; no firm D call. This CDR3 contains 14 residues. Deletions cut 0 bases from V and 4 bases from J, with 9 bases between. Germline CDR1 reads LGHDT; CDR2 reads YNNKEL (reference sequence). The CDR3 spells CASSQDFDSYGYTF. The CDR3, as DNA: TGTGCCAGCAGCCAAGACTTCGATAGCTATGGCTACACCTTC. Using reference TRBV3-1 and TRBJ1-2 for the parts outside the CDR3, the full variable domain is DTAVSQTPKYLVTQMGNDKSIKCEQNLGHDTMYWYKQDSKKFLKIMFSYNNKELIINETVPNRFSPKSPDKAHLNLHINSLELGDSAVYFCASSQDFDSYGYTFGSGTRLTVV.

This clone showed up just once. This chain uses TRBV5-1 with TRBJ1-2, with D unclear. In germline, CDR1 is SGHRS, CDR2 YFSETQ. The CDR3 consists of 14 residues. Trimming pared 4 bases from V and 3 bases from J, leaving 13 bases between. CDR3 region: CASSPTRNDYGYTF. The CDR3 bases are TGCGCCAGCAGCCCAACAAGGAACGACTATGGCTACACCTTC.

The chain carries TRBV20-1 and TRBJ1-2; D is perhaps TRBD1 (6 bases). This CDR3 region has 16 residues. Trimming removed 0 bases from V and 8 bases from J, with 22 bases in between. Germline assignment: CDR1 DFQATT and CDR2 SNEGSKA (reference sequence). CDR3 sequence reads: CSARDPVISQGRGYTF. CDR3 DNA: TGCAGTGCTAGAGATCCGGTAATTTCGCAGGGGAGAGGCTACACCTTC.

This clone was seen ten or more times. The gene calls are TRBV6-1 and TRBJ1-5; D may be TRBD1 (5 bases). The V end was cut by 5 bases, the J end by 7 bases, with 12 bases between. The CDR3 totals 13 residues. The V gene's germline CDR1 is MNHNS and CDR2 SASEGT. The CDR3 protein is CASSSQGVQPQHF. In nucleotides, the CDR3 is TGTGCCAGCAGTTCTCAGGGTGTCCAGCCCCAGCATTTT.

This chain links TRBV12-3 or TRBV12-4 with TRBJ2-3; 11 nucleotides line up with TRBD2. The CDR3 covers 16 residues. The ends lost 6 bases at V and 2 bases at J; junction bases unmatched: 7. CDR3 bases: TGTGCCAGCAGCACCCGACTAGCGGGAAACACAGATACGCAGTATTTT. Its protein is CASSTRLAGNTDTQYF.

This clone is medium-sized (0.01 to 0.1%) by share. The junction and the germline gene differ at one end; a read error may be behind it. DNA for the CDR3: TGTGCCAGCACTTTATCGAACACCGGGGAGCTGTTTTTT. Translated, it gives CASTLSNTGELFF. The gene calls are TRBV12-3 or TRBV12-4 and TRBJ2-2; no clear D gene. CDR3 length equals 13 residues.

The chain joins TRBV20-1 to TRBJ2-7; D is unclear. This CDR3 spans 14 amino acids. Between the trimmed V and J ends, which lost 3 bases and 3 bases, there was a span of 15 bases. Germline V gene lookup returns CDR1 DFQATT and CDR2 SNEGSKA (reference sequence). CDR3 loop: CSASIDSQIYEQYF. The DNA for the CDR3 is TGCAGTGCTAGTATCGACTCGCAGATCTACGAGCAGTACTTC.

This clone is termed medium-sized (0.01 to 0.1%). The chain carries TRBV10-1 and TRBJ2-2; D may be TRBD1 or TRBD2 (6 bases each). Germline assignment: CDR1 WNHNN and CDR2 SYGVQD (reference sequence). This CDR3 is 15 amino acids long. V lost 5 bases, J lost 5 bases, and 15 bases lay in between. CDR3 region: CASSKGGEGTGELFF. The DNA for the CDR3 is TGCGCCAGCAGTAAGGGGGGAGAAGGAACCGGGGAGCTGTTTTTT.

The CDR3 protein is CASSSSGQGDGNTIYF. The CDR3 bases are TGCGCCAGCAGCTCGTCGGGACAGGGGGACGGAAACACCATATATTTT. This chain uses TRBV5-1 with TRBJ1-3; 11 nucleotides match TRBD1. The germline V gene encodes CDR1 SGHRS and CDR2 YFSETQ. The junction had 6 bases not matched to a gene; V was cut back by 3 bases and J by 4 bases. The CDR3 has 16 residues.

This clone rates as medium-sized (0.01 to 0.1%). The CDR3 loop is CASSLDRGHEFDGYTF. CDR3 nucleotides: TGTGCCAGCAGCCTGGACAGGGGGCATGAGTTTGATGGCTACACCTTC. The chain couples TRBV28 to TRBJ1-2; 11 bases are a match to TRBD1. Trimming removed 6 bases from V and 6 bases from J; junction bases left unmatched: 12. This CDR3 has 16 residues. Per germline, CDR1 MDHEN and CDR2 SYDVKM.

The rearrangement joins TRBV3-1 to TRBJ2-3; unclear D gene. This CDR3 is 19 amino acids long. The germline V and J ends were trimmed by 4 bases and 1 base, with 24 bases remaining between them. CDR1 is LGHDT and CDR2 is YNNKEL in the germline V gene (reference sequence). The CDR3 DNA reads TGTGCCAGCAGCCTACACCCACACCTGGGGTATAATGGCACAGATACGCAGTATTTT. It encodes CASSLHPHLGYNGTDTQYF.

This clone was detected a few times. The rearrangement joins TRBV27 to TRBJ1-1; D is unclear. CDR1 and CDR2 (germline): MNHEY, SMNVEV (reference sequence). This CDR3 comprises 15 residues. Trimming cost V 2 bases and J 1 base, with 11 bases left between them. CDR3 bases: TGTGCCAGCAGTTTACGTGGCCTGGGGAACACTGAAGCTTTCTTT. Translated: CASSLRGLGNTEAFF.

This clone is medium-sized by share. CDR3 nucleotide sequence: TGTGCCAGCAGTGGGGGACCAGGGGATGGCTACACCTTC. Its protein product is CASSGGPGDGYTF. The gene calls are TRBV6-1 and TRBJ1-2; perhaps TRBD1 as D (6 bases). The V end was cut by 4 bases, the J end by 6 bases, with 12 bases between. CDR3 size: 13 residues. In germline, CDR1 is MNHNS, CDR2 SASEGT.

In this sample, this clone is medium-sized (0.01 to 0.1%). This sequence joins TRBV30 and TRBJ2-1; D is uncertain. Trimming pared 8 bases from V and 6 bases from J, leaving 17 bases between. This CDR3 comprises 13 residues. From germline, CDR1 is GTSNPN and CDR2 SVGIG (reference sequence). The CDR3 DNA follows: TGTGCCGGATCATTTAGTTTTACCAATGAGCAGTTCTTC. It translates to CAGSFSFTNEQFF. The whole variable domain, filled in from reference TRBV30 and TRBJ2-1, reads SQTIHQWPATLVQPVGSPLSLECTVEGTSNPNLYWYRQAAGRGLQLLFYSVGIGQISSEVPQNLSASRPQDRQFILSSKKLLLSDSGFYLCAGSFSFTNEQFFGPGTRLTVL.

This chain uses TRBV6-1 with TRBJ1-5; TRBD1 matches at 8 bases. The V segment lost 6 bases and the J segment 7 bases; nucleotides outside the gene matches: 5. The germline CDR1 and CDR2 sequences are MNHNS and SASEGT. This CDR3 comprises 13 residues. In DNA form, the CDR3 reads TGTGCCAGCAGGTCGCCAGGGGGCCAGCCCCAGCATTTT. It yields the protein CASRSPGGQPQHF.

V usage is TRBV18 and J usage is TRBJ2-1, with TRBD2 identical over 7 bases. The CDR3 is 16 amino acids. CDR1 is KGHSH, CDR2 LQKENI, per germline. The trim removed 2 bases at V and 7 bases at J, leaving 11 bases unmatched. CDR3 DNA sequence: TGTGCCAGCTCACCAAGGGCGGGAGAGGGTATTAATGAGCAGTTCTTC. Translated: CASSPRAGEGINEQFF.

This clone was observed a handful of times. The chain couples TRBV28 to TRBJ1-2, with a weak D call TRBD1 (5 bases). The CDR3 has 13 residues. Trimming left V 5 bases short and J 8 bases short, with 15 bases between. Germline CDR1 reads MDHEN; CDR2 reads SYDVKM. The CDR3 region is CASSPDTPQGYTF. The CDR3 bases are TGTGCCAGCAGTCCGGACACTCCTCAGGGCTACACCTTC.

This clone was recorded many times. CDR3 sequence reads: CASSDGGQGPETQYF. CDR3 nucleotide sequence: TGTGCCAGCAGCGATGGGGGACAGGGACCCGAGACCCAGTACTTC. The chain is built from TRBV5-6 and TRBJ2-5; 9 bases align to TRBD1. There are 15 residues in the CDR3. With V trimmed by 4 bases and J by 5 bases, 9 bases remained unmatched. Germline CDR1 SGHDT, CDR2 YYEEEE.

V and J are TRBV4-3 and TRBJ2-7; 11 bases agree with TRBD2. Trimming took 3 bases from V and 3 from J; bases not matched to a gene: 7. CDR1 is LGHNA and CDR2 is YSLEER in the germline V gene. The CDR3 loop spans 16 amino acids. The DNA for the CDR3 is TGCGCCAGCAGCCAGGGACTAGCGGATAGAGACTACGAGCAGTACTTC. Translating it yields CASSQGLADRDYEQYF.